This entry describes one T cell receptor (beta chain). The germline V gene has CDR1 PRHDT and CDR2 FYEKMQ (reference sequence). The V segment lost 3 bases and the J segment 0 bases; nucleotides outside the gene matches: 13. CDR3 length equals 19 residues. This record belongs to a study of T cell changes during pregnancy in multiple sclerosis. Generated by immunoSEQ multiplex PCR, the TCRdb table keeps only in-frame clones and is missing some. The table includes tens of thousands of clones, just over 90% detected once. Material: peripheral blood, obtained in the third trimester of pregnancy. The TCR sequence derives from a female donor with multiple sclerosis, enrolled in a pregnancy study. The chain has TRBV13 and TRBJ2-1, with 8 bases identical to TRBD2. Written as DNA, the CDR3 is TGTGCCAGCAGCTTCCGACTGGCGGGAGGACTGAGCTCCTACAATGAGCAGTTCTTC. It codes for CASSFRLAGGLSSYNEQFF.